The source of this T cell receptor beta chain is a study of blood T cell repertoires in COVID-19. Method: immunoSEQ multiplex PCR; TCRdb's copy keeps in-frame clones and lacks some. The sample shows more than 200,000 clones, 70% to 90% of them seen only once. Germline V gene sequence: CDR1 LGHNA, CDR2 YSLEER. This CDR3 has 13 amino acids. With V trimmed by 4 bases and J by 6 bases, 5 bases remained unmatched. The receptor was derived from a human donor in a cohort sampled during active COVID-19. V gene TRBV4-3 combines with J gene TRBJ2-7; 8 bases map to TRBD2. Sequenced material: peripheral blood. In nucleotides, the CDR3 is TGCGCCAGCAGCCGGGGAGCGGGGGCCGAGCAGTACTTC. Translation: CASSRGAGAEQYF.